This TCR beta chain was retrieved from a study of T cells in Graves' hyperthyroidism and ophthalmopathy. Study overall: Initial diagnosis, before any treatment, was when peripheral blood was collected.

Study-wide findings and caveats: Among thyroid clonotypes expanded above 0.001, most also appeared in blood.

Those patients with uncontrolled infection, other autoimmune disease, pregnancy or lactation were excluded. It was RNA transcripts that yielded the amplified TCR beta CDR3 regions. Initially, a first-round RT-PCR of the TCR CDR3 employed the HTBI primer set. TCRdb redid the calling of the multiplex PCR reads with MiXCR, one entry per CDR3 protein. The sample has about 740,000 distinct CDR3 sequences; around 13% are singletons. Many counts were recorded for this clonotype. The antigen is undetermined. V shed 0 bases and J shed 0 bases, with 11 bases lying between them. The germline gives CDR1 MNHNY, CDR2 SVGAGI (reference sequence). The CDR3 has 16 residues.

Sequencing was done on a sample of blood. V usage is TRBV6-6 and J usage is TRBJ1-1; D is perhaps TRBD1 (5 bases). This clonotype was sampled from a woman between 18 and 30 years old with Graves' hyperthyroidism. CDR3 sequence reads: CASSYSRQPLNTEAFF. The CDR3 nucleotides read TGTGCCAGCAGTTACTCGAGACAGCCATTGAACACTGAAGCTTTCTTT.